The present TCR beta chain was sequenced within a study of blood T cell repertoires in COVID-19. Assay: immunoSEQ multiplex PCR; the TCRdb copy retains only in-frame clones and omits some. The top ten clones hold 1% of a sample with about 310,000 clones, more than 75% of them seen once. Looked up from germline, CDR1 is LNHDA and CDR2 is SQIVND (reference sequence). The CDR3 is made up of 17 amino acids. The V end was cut by 6 bases, the J end by 8 bases, with 26 bases between. What was sequenced was peripheral blood. This sequence joins TRBV19 and TRBJ2-1; tentatively, D is TRBD1 (5 bases). The receptor was isolated from a man aged 50-60 years with active or convalescent COVID-19. The CDR3 loop reads CASSPRVDRAVVHEQFF. The CDR3 DNA follows: TGTGCCAGTAGCCCCAGGGTGGATCGCGCGGTAGTCCATGAGCAGTTCTTC.